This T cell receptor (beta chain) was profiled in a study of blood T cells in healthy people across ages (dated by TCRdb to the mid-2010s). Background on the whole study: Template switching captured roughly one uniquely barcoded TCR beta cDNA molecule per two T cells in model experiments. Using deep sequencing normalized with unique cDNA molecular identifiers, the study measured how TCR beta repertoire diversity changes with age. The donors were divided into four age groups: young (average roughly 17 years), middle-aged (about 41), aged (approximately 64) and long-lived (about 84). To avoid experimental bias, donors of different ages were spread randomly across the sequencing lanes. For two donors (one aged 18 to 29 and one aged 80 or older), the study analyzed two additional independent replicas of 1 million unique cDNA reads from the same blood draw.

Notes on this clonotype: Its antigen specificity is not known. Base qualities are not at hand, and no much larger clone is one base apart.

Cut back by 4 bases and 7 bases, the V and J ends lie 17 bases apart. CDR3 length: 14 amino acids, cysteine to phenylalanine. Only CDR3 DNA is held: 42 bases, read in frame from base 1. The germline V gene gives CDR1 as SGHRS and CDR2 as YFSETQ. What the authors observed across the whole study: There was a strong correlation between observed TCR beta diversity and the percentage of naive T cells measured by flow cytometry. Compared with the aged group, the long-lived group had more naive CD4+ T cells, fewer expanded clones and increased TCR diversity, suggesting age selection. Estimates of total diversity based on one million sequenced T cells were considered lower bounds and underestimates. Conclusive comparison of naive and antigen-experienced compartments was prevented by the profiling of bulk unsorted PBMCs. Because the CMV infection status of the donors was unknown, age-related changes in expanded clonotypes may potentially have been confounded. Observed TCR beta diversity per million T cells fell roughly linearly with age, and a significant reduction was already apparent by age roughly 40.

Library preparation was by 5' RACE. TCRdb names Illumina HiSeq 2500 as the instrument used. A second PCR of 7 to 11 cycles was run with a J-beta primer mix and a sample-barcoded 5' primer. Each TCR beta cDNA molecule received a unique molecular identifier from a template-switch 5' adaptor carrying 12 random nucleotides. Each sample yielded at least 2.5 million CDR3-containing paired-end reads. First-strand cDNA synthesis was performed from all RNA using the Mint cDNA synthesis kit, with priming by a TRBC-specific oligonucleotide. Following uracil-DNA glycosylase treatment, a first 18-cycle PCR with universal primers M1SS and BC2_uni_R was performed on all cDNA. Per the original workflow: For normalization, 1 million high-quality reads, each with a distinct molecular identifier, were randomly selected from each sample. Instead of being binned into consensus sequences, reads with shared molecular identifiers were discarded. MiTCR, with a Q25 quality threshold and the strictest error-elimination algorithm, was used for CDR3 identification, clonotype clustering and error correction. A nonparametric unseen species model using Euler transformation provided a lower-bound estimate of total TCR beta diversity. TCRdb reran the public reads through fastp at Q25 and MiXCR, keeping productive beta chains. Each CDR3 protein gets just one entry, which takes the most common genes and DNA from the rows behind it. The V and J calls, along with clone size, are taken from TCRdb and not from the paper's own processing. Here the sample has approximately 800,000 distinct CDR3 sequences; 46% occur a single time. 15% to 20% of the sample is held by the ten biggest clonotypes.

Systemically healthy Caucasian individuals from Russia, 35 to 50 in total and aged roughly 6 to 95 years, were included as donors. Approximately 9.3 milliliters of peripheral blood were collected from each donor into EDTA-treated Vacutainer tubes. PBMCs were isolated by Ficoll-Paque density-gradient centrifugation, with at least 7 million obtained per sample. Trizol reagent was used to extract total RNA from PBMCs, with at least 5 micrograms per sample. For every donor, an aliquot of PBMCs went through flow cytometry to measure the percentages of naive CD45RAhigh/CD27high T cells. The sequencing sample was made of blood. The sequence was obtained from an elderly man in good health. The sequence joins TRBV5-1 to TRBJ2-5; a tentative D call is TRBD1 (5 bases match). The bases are TGCGCCAGCAGCGTGGAAGGCAGGGATAGGACCCAGTACTTC. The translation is CASSVEGRDRTQYF.